This T cell receptor beta chain is from a study of cytomegalovirus exposure and HLA in healthy donors. CDR3 length: 13 residues. From germline, CDR1 is SGHRS and CDR2 YFSETQ. V was pared by 3 bases and J by 5 bases, with 3 bases of the junction left unmatched. This table comes from immunoSEQ multiplex PCR, and its TCRdb copy is limited to in-frame clones, with some not included. The table records about 150,000 clones, about 82% of them present only once. J is TRBJ2-7 and V is TRBV5-1, with 9 bases aligning to TRBD1. The sequence came from a human donor in good health. Sequences were obtained from PBMCs. CDR3 nucleotides: TGCGCCAGCAGCTCGGGACAGGGAGACGAGCAGTACTTC. Translated, it gives CASSSGQGDEQYF.